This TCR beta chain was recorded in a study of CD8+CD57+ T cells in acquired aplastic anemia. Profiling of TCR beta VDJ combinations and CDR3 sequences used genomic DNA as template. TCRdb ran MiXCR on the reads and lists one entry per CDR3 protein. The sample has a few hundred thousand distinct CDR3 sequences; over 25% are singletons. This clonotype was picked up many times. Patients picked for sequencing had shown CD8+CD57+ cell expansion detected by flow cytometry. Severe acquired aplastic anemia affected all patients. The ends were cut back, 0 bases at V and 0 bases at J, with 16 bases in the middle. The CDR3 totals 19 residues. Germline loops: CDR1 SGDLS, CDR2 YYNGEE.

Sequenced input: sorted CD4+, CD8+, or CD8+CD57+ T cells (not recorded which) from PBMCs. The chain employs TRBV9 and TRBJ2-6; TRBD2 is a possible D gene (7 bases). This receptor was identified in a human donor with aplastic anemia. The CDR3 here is CASSVAGRDTYSGANVLTF. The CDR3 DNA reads TGTGCCAGCAGCGTAGCGGGGAGGGACACCTACTCTGGGGCCAACGTCCTGACTTTC.